Below, one T cell receptor (beta chain) is given with its context. This clone was counted only a few times. There is no known antigen for this receptor. No clone much larger than this one lies a single base away; base qualities are absent. The record originates from a study of control samples from healthy donors and cancer patients (TCRdb year 2020). Library preparation used the immunoSEQ multiplex PCR assay. TCRdb's version of the immuneACCESS table is confined to in-frame rearrangements and falls short of the full clone set. An unresolved V gene accounts for under half of the shortfall where checked; the remainder is of unknown origin. The sample profile shows about 92,000 clones; roughly four fifths of them were found once. The biggest ten clones account for around 10% of the sample. Including cysteine and phenylalanine, the CDR3 has 14 amino acids. The entry retains the CDR3 DNA only, 42 bases that are in frame from base 1. CDR1 is given as LNHDA and CDR2 as SQIVND, both from the germline V gene (reference sequence). The V end gives up 3 bases and the J end 7 bases, leaving 8 bases in the junction not matched to a gene.

Material: blood. The clonotype comes from a woman aged 60-75 years in good health. This chain joins TRBV19 to TRBJ1-1; the junction holds 7 bases that match TRBD1. At the DNA level, the sequence is TGTGCCAGTAGTATGAGGCAGGGGGTAAGTGAAGCTTTCTTT. The resulting protein is CASSMRQGVSEAFF. The entire variable domain, with the stretches around the CDR3 drawn from the reference TRBV19 and TRBJ1-1 proteins, is DGGITQSPKYLFRKEGQNVTLSCEQNLNHDAMYWYRQDPGQGLRLIYYSQIVNDFQKGDIAEGYSVSREKKESFPLTVTSAQKNPTAFYLCASSMRQGVSEAFFGQGTRLTVV.